This T cell receptor (beta chain) is drawn from a study of cytomegalovirus exposure and HLA in healthy donors. Whereas donors were nominally healthy upon sampling, unrecorded immune exposures were probable. The CDR3 loop spans 13 amino acids. Germline CDR1 SGHTA, CDR2 FQGNSA. With V trimmed by 10 bases and J by 9 bases, 11 bases remained unmatched. PCR amplification relied on 60 Vbeta primers (plus 13 Jbeta primers). The protocol was immunoSEQ multiplex PCR, while the TCRdb copy is restricted to in-frame clones and leaves out a portion. The sample includes around 160,000 clones, approximately 78% seen only once; the top ten take 8.5%.

The clonotype originates from a male donor in good health and CMV-seropositive. The chain links TRBV7-2 to TRBJ2-2; 7 nucleotides match TRBD1. Sequencing was performed on PBMCs. Here the CDR3 reads CATAQGGGWELFF. In DNA form, the CDR3 reads TGTGCCACCGCGCAAGGGGGCGGGTGGGAGCTGTTTTTT. The full variable domain, with the rest looked up from reference TRBV7-2 and TRBJ2-2, is GAGVSQSPSNKVTEKGKDVELRCDPISGHTALYWYRQSLGQGLEFLIYFQGNSAPDKSGLPSDRFSAERTGGSVSTLTIQRTQQEDSAVYLCATAQGGGWELFFGEGSRLTVL.